What follows are 9 T cell receptor beta chains derived from one specimen sequenced in a study of blood T cell repertoires in COVID-19. Profiled with immunoSEQ multiplex PCR; TCRdb holds only in-frame clones, not every one. In the table there are 95,000 to 120,000 clones, around 85% of which are singletons. Material: peripheral blood. These receptors were obtained from a woman in her sixties or seventies with COVID-19, enrolled during active disease.

The chain employs TRBV2 and TRBJ1-3; D remains ambiguous. Germline lookup yields CDR1 SNHLY and CDR2 FYNNEI. The CDR3 extends over 13 amino acids. V dropped 6 bases and J dropped 2 bases, with 8 bases sitting between them. CDR3 loop: CASSRATGNTIYF. DNA for the CDR3: TGTGCCAGCAGCCGCGCTACTGGAAACACCATATATTTT. The complete variable domain, with remaining parts taken from reference TRBV2 and TRBJ1-3, reads EPEVTQTPSHQVTQMGQEVILRCVPISNHLYFYWYRQILGQKVEFLVSFYNNEISEKSEIFDDQFSVERPDGSNFTLKIRSTKLEDSAMYFCASSRATGNTIYFGEGSWLTVV.

The chain is built from TRBV6-5 and TRBJ1-6, with 7 bases lining up with TRBD1. J gave up 9 bases and V 0 bases, and 5 bases lay outside the gene matches. Germline CDR1 MNHEY, CDR2 SVGAGI. This CDR3 has 15 amino acids. Here the CDR3 reads CASSYSEGALSPLHF. The CDR3 bases are TGTGCCAGCAGTTACTCAGAGGGGGCGCTTTCACCCCTCCACTTT.

The chain employs TRBV2 and TRBJ2-7; D gene ambiguous. The germline V gene has CDR1 SNHLY and CDR2 FYNNEI. The length of the CDR3 is 10 residues. V lost 5 bases and J lost 7, with 6 bases in between. Here the CDR3 reads CASSSVEQYF. The CDR3 coding sequence is TGTGCCAGCAGTAGCGTGGAGCAGTACTTC.

This clone was counted between two and nine times. The chain uses TRBV7-2 and TRBJ1-2; 7 positions match TRBD1. Germline assignment: CDR1 SGHTA and CDR2 FQGNSA. The CDR3 extends over 16 amino acids. V was pared by 2 bases and J by 4 bases, with 10 bases of the junction left unmatched. CDR3 region: CASSLYAGTDLYGYTF. CDR3 nucleotides: TGTGCCAGCAGCTTATACGCCGGGACAGACCTCTATGGCTACACCTTC.

The V call is TRBV14, the J call TRBJ2-1; 7 positions match TRBD1. Germline lookup yields CDR1 SGHDN and CDR2 FVKESK. The V and J ends lost 0 bases and 9 bases, in that order; junction bases with no gene match: 5. This CDR3 has 14 amino acids. The CDR3 reads CASSQDLTGFEQFF. The CDR3 DNA reads TGTGCCAGCAGCCAAGACCTGACAGGGTTTGAGCAGTTCTTC.

The chain combines TRBV30 with TRBJ1-2; 8 positions agree with TRBD1. The J segment lost 7 bases and the V segment lost 1 base, leaving 5 bases of the junction unmatched. The CDR3 sequence is 13 residues long. The V gene's germline CDR1 is GTSNPN and CDR2 SVGIG (reference sequence). In nucleotides, the CDR3 is TGTGCCTGGAGTGCGCGGACAGGGTTTGGCTACACCTTC. Translating gives CAWSARTGFGYTF.

This chain links TRBV4-3 with TRBJ1-5; D remains unclear. Trimming pared 1 base from V and 6 bases from J, leaving 7 bases between. This CDR3 region has 13 residues. Germline-derived CDR1 and CDR2 are LGHNA and YSLEER. Written as DNA, the CDR3 is TGCGCCAGCAGCCAAGGTTCGGGTCAGCCCCAGCATTTT. This encodes CASSQGSGQPQHF.

The gene calls are TRBV27 and TRBJ2-7, with TRBD2 matching 11 bases. There are 15 residues in the CDR3. Looked up from germline, CDR1 is MNHEY and CDR2 is SMNVEV (reference sequence). After removal of 6 bases from V and 2 bases from J, the junction contained 6 bases not matched to a gene. The CDR3 DNA is TGTGCCAGCAGCCGACGACTAGCGGGAACCTACGAGCAGTACTTC. This encodes CASSRRLAGTYEQYF.

V and J are TRBV29-1 and TRBJ1-4; possibly TRBD1 for D (6 bases). Germline lookup yields CDR1 SQVTM and CDR2 ANQGSEA. The CDR3 is 14 residues long. The V end lost 4 bases, the J end lost 6 bases, and 15 bases lay between the germline ends. The CDR3 reads CSVGETGIDEKLFF. The DNA of the CDR3 is TGCAGCGTTGGCGAAACAGGGATAGATGAAAAACTGTTTTTT.